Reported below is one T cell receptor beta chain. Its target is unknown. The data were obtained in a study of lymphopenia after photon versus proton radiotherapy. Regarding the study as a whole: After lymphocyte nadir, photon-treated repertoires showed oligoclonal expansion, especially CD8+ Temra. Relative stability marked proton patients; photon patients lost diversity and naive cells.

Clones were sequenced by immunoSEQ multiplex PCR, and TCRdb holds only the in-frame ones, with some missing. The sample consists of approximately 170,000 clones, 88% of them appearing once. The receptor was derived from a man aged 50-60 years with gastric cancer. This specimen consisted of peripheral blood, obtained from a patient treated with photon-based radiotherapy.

The CDR3: CASRPSGSNTGELFF. For the CDR3, the DNA is TGTGCCAGCAGACCCTCAGGGTCGAACACCGGGGAGCTGTTTTTT. The chain has TRBV5-4 and TRBJ2-2, with TRBD1 as a possible D gene (5 bases). Between the trimmed V and J ends, which lost 5 bases and 0 bases, there was a span of 11 bases. The CDR3 loop spans 15 amino acids. The germline V gene encodes CDR1 SGHNT and CDR2 YYREEE (reference sequence).